This TCR gamma chain was sequenced in a study of Vδ1+ human thymocytes. In this sample, this clone turned up a few times. No antigen is known for it. A read error may produce the germline difference seen at one junction end. RNA was extracted from the cells and then reverse transcribed. Multiplex PCR used pooled V-gene forward primers and a constant-region reverse primer to amplify CDR3s. TCRdb called clones from the multiplex PCR reads again using CATT. In the table there are 10,000 to 13,000 gamma-chain clones, about 40% of which are singletons. Study-wide findings and caveats: Thymic TRG and TRD repertoires appeared highly polyclonal. Thymic delta-chain repertoires held roughly 18% Vdelta2 sequences and few Vdelta3, despite high sort purity.

Per the germline V gene, CDR1 is GITISATS and CDR2 is ISYDGTV (reference sequence). The CDR3 runs to 12 residues. The sequenced material came from Vdelta1+ gamma-delta thymocytes from the thymus. Documented subset: FACS-sorted CD3+ TCRalphabeta- TCRVdelta1+ TCRVdelta2- thymocytes. The rearrangement joins TRGV9 to TRGJ1 or TRGJ2. The sequence derives from a boy younger than two who had congenital heart surgery. The CDR3 nucleotides are TGTGCCTTGGGGGAGGTGGCCGGTAAGAAACTCTTT. This sequence encodes CALGEVAGKKLF.